What follows are 25 T cell receptor beta chains derived from one specimen sequenced in a study of monozygotic twins with cystic fibrosis (dated by TCRdb to about 2021). The receptor library was made with the immunoSEQ multiplex PCR assay. Not all clones reach the TCRdb copy of this immuneACCESS table, which keeps in-frame sequences only. Checked studies attribute under half of the gap to unresolved V genes and leave the rest unexplained. The sample data list approximately 24,000 clones, and 87% of these were observed just once. 1% to 1.5% of the sample goes to the ten largest clones. Material: blood. The receptor source for this set is a woman in her twenties or thirties with cystic fibrosis.

This chain connects TRBV4-1 to TRBJ2-3; D gene uncertain. The CDR3 covers 16 residues. Germline V lookup: CDR1 MGHRA, CDR2 YSYEKL. Trimming shortened V by 0 bases and J by 1 base, and 11 bases separated the two germline ends. Written as DNA, the CDR3 is TGCGCCAGCAGCCAAGATCCCGTCGGACGCACAGATACGCAGTATTTT. Translation gives CASSQDPVGRTDTQYF.

This rearrangement joins TRBV7-8 to TRBJ1-5, with D hard to call. CDR3 size: 16 residues. Between the trimmed V and J ends, which lost 5 bases and 0 bases, there was a span of 14 bases. Germline assignment: CDR1 SGHVS and CDR2 FQNEAQ. CDR3 in DNA: TGTGCCAGCAGCGTAGTCGGGAGGAATAGCAATCAGCCCCAGCATTTT. It is translated as CASSVVGRNSNQPQHF.

The V gene is TRBV7-9, the J gene TRBJ2-1; 8 bases align to TRBD2. The CDR3 length is 14 residues. CDR1 is SEHNR and CDR2 is FQNEAQ in the germline V gene (reference sequence). After removal of 5 bases from V and 9 bases from J, the junction contained 9 bases not matched to a gene. In nucleotides, the CDR3 is TGTGCCAGCAGCGCCCTAGCGGGCCCCGTTGAGCAGTTCTTC. Translated: CASSALAGPVEQFF.

V and J are TRBV11-2 and TRBJ1-1, with 8 bases aligning to TRBD1. CDR1 and CDR2 from the germline V gene are SGHAT and FQNNGV. V was clipped by 7 bases and J by 0 bases; unmatched bases: 1. This CDR3 is 13 amino acids long. For the CDR3, the DNA is TGTGCCAGCACGACAGGGGTGAACACTGAAGCTTTCTTT. It translates to CASTTGVNTEAFF. The whole variable domain, remainder taken from reference TRBV11-2 and TRBJ1-1, is EAGVAQSPRYKIIEKRQSVAFWCNPISGHATLYWYQQILGQGPKLLIQFQNNGVVDDSQLPKDRFSAERLKGVDSTLKIQPAKLEDSAVYLCASTTGVNTEAFFGQGTRLTVV.

This chain connects TRBV4-2 to TRBJ2-7; the D is unclear. Germline V gives CDR1 LGHNA, CDR2 YNFKEQ. Between the trimmed V and J ends, which lost 0 bases and 4 bases, there was a span of 7 bases. The CDR3 is 13 amino acids. The CDR3 sequence: CASSQENQYEQYF. Here the CDR3 DNA reads TGTGCCAGCAGCCAAGAAAACCAATACGAGCAGTACTTC.

The chain has TRBV7-6 and TRBJ2-3, with a possible D match to TRBD2 (5 bases). CDR1 and CDR2 from the germline V gene are SGHVS and FNYEAQ. This CDR3 is built from 16 residues. V lost 4 bases and J lost 4, with 18 bases in between. The DNA for the CDR3 is TGTGCCAGCAGCTCCAAGACTCAGTTCGGGGCAGATACGCAGTATTTT. This codes for CASSSKTQFGADTQYF.

This rearrangement joins TRBV5-6 to TRBJ1-2; D unresolved. The CDR3 is 14 amino acids. V was cut by 0 bases and J by 3 bases, with 9 bases left in between. The germline V gene has CDR1 SGHDT and CDR2 YYEEEE. DNA of the CDR3: TGTGCCAGCAGCTTGGGCTCCCGGGACTATGGCTACACCTTC. This gives the protein CASSLGSRDYGYTF.

This chain joins TRBV6-1 and TRBJ1-2; no definite D call. The CDR3 runs to 12 residues. Germline V lookup: CDR1 MNHNS, CDR2 SASEGT. Trimming cost V 8 bases and J 2 bases, with 9 bases left between them. CDR3 nucleotides: TGTGCCAGCGGGGTAAGAAACTATGGCTACACCTTC. It codes for CASGVRNYGYTF.

The chain links TRBV5-1 to TRBJ2-3; 9 bases align to TRBD1. J lost 3 bases, V lost 2 bases, and 4 bases had no gene match. There are 15 residues in the CDR3. Germline lookup yields CDR1 SGHRS and CDR2 YFSETQ. The CDR3 nucleotides read TGCGCCAGCAGCTTATCGGGACAGGGAACAGATACGCAGTATTTT. Amino acid sequence: CASSLSGQGTDTQYF.

The chain joins TRBV5-1 to TRBJ2-7; D is perhaps TRBD1 (6 bases). The CDR3 extends over 14 amino acids. With 0 bases removed from V and 4 bases from J, the gap between germline ends came to 11 bases. The germline CDR1 and CDR2 sequences are SGHRS and YFSETQ. CDR3: CASSLVQGEYEQYF. The CDR3, as DNA: TGCGCCAGCAGCTTGGTACAGGGTGAATACGAGCAGTACTTC.

The V gene is TRBV7-2, the J gene TRBJ2-3; the match to TRBD2 covers 11 bases. J gave up 0 bases and V 5 bases, and 10 bases lay outside the gene matches. The CDR3 has 18 residues. CDR1 and CDR2 (germline): SGHTA, FQGNSA. The CDR3 is CASSVGLAEHSSTDTQYF. The CDR3 region has the DNA TGTGCCAGCAGCGTGGGACTAGCGGAACATTCTAGCACAGATACGCAGTATTTT.

This chain uses TRBV14 with TRBJ2-4; 13 positions match TRBD2. The CDR3 covers 16 residues. Germline CDR1 SGHDN, CDR2 FVKESK. V lost 4 bases to trimming and J lost 2 bases; unmatched junction nucleotides: 2. CDR3: CASSRTSGGTKNIQYF. The DNA for the CDR3 is TGTGCCAGCAGCCGGACTAGCGGGGGTACCAAAAACATTCAGTACTTC.

The chain recombines TRBV5-5 with TRBJ2-2; D is possibly TRBD2 (5 bases). The CDR3 is 19 residues long. Germline V gives CDR1 SGHKS, CDR2 YYEKEE (reference sequence). V was shortened by 1 base and J by 4 bases, with 23 bases between the two germline ends. The CDR3, as DNA: TGTGCCAGCAGCTTGAGTAGGGTCGCTTCGGGGTTGGGCACCGGGGAGCTGTTTTTT. Protein product: CASSLSRVASGLGTGELFF.

The J gene is TRBJ2-2, the V gene TRBV6-1; D is possibly TRBD1 or TRBD2 (5 bases each). Trimming removed 7 bases at V and 6 bases at J, with 15 bases between. Germline V gives CDR1 MNHNS, CDR2 SASEGT. CDR3 length: 14 amino acids. The CDR3 DNA follows: TGTGCCAGCACCTTGTGGGGGAATGCCGGGGAGCTGTTTTTT. Protein: CASTLWGNAGELFF.

The chain carries TRBV9 and TRBJ2-7, with D perhaps TRBD2 (5 bases). The CDR3 runs 13 residues. V lost 0 bases to trimming and J lost 6 bases, with 10 bases between them. Germline loops: CDR1 SGDLS, CDR2 YYNGEE. CDR3 sequence reads: CASSVAGFGEQYF. In nucleotides, the CDR3 is TGTGCCAGCAGCGTAGCGGGGTTTGGCGAGCAGTACTTC.

This clone was observed a single time. The V gene is TRBV30, the J gene TRBJ1-2, with D hard to call. V shed 2 bases and J shed 4 bases, with 14 bases lying between them. The length of the CDR3 is 14 residues. CDR1 and CDR2 from the germline V gene are GTSNPN and SVGIG (reference sequence). CDR3 region: CAWSTPGGFYGYTF. For the CDR3, the DNA is TGTGCCTGGAGTACCCCGGGAGGATTCTATGGCTACACCTTC.

CDR3 in amino acids: CASEDRGYEQYF. In DNA, the CDR3 is TGCGCCAGCGAGGACAGGGGCTACGAGCAGTACTTC. V usage is TRBV10-2 and J usage is TRBJ2-7; 9 bases are a match to TRBD1. There are 12 residues in the CDR3. Germline loops: CDR1 WSHSY, CDR2 SAAADI. The trim removed 8 bases at V and 3 bases at J, leaving 2 bases unmatched.

In its sample, this clone was seen a few times. This chain uses TRBV4-2 with TRBJ2-1, with 16 nucleotides matching TRBD2. The V gene end was trimmed by 4 bases and the J gene end by 9 bases; junction bases not matched to a gene: 3. CDR1 and CDR2 from the germline V gene are LGHNA and YNFKEQ. The CDR3 sequence is 15 residues long. This chain's CDR3 is CASSLGLAGGLEQFF. CDR3 sequence (DNA): TGTGCCAGCAGCCTGGGACTAGCGGGGGGGCTTGAGCAGTTCTTC.

The chain is built from TRBV11-2 and TRBJ1-3; no reliable D call. The V and J ends lost 5 bases and 4 bases respectively, with 9 bases between them. The germline CDR1 and CDR2 sequences are SGHAT and FQNNGV. This CDR3 comprises 13 residues. This CDR3 reads CASSRIAGNTIYF. The CDR3 nucleotides read TGTGCCAGCAGCCGAATCGCAGGAAACACCATATATTTT. Full variable domain (rest looked up from reference TRBV11-2 and TRBJ1-3): EAGVAQSPRYKIIEKRQSVAFWCNPISGHATLYWYQQILGQGPKLLIQFQNNGVVDDSQLPKDRFSAERLKGVDSTLKIQPAKLEDSAVYLCASSRIAGNTIYFGEGSWLTVV.

This clone was counted between two and nine times. V and J are TRBV7-2 and TRBJ1-2, with no clear D. This CDR3 comprises 12 residues. V lost 0 bases to trimming and J lost 12 bases, with 11 bases between them. Germline V lookup: CDR1 SGHTA, CDR2 FQGNSA. CDR3 loop: CASSLAGRHDTF. CDR3 bases: TGTGCCAGCAGCTTAGCGGGGAGACATGACACCTTC.

The genes are TRBV30 and TRBJ1-6; the D is unclear. Deletions cut 0 bases from V and 16 bases from J, with 16 bases between. The V gene's germline CDR1 is GTSNPN and CDR2 SVGIG (reference sequence). The CDR3 is 13 residues long. Here the CDR3 reads CAWSVSPAGFLHF. In nucleotides, the CDR3 is TGTGCCTGGAGTGTATCCCCCGCCGGGTTTCTCCACTTT.

The genes are TRBV18 and TRBJ2-3; no clear D gene. CDR1 is KGHSH and CDR2 is LQKENI in the germline V gene. With 0 bases removed from V and 1 base from J, the gap between germline ends came to 8 bases. The CDR3 contains 15 residues. The CDR3 coding sequence is TGTGCCAGCTCACCACCGAGACTCCGCACAGATACGCAGTATTTT. Encoded protein: CASSPPRLRTDTQYF. Variable domain in full (rest from reference TRBV18 and TRBJ2-3): NAGVMQNPRHLVRRRGQEARLRCSPMKGHSHVYWYRQLPEEGLKFMVYLQKENIIDESGMPKERFSAEFPKEGPSILRIQQVVRGDSAAYFCASSPPRLRTDTQYFGPGTRLTVL.

The chain links TRBV5-6 to TRBJ1-2; no clear D. Germline CDR1 reads SGHDT; CDR2 reads YYEEEE. The CDR3 runs 11 residues. Deletions cut 3 bases from V and 0 bases from J, with 0 bases between. The CDR3 protein is CASSSNYGYTF. DNA for the CDR3: TGTGCCAGCAGCTCTAACTATGGCTACACCTTC.

As DNA, the CDR3 is TGTGCCAGCTCTCCTGGGAACAGGGATGGCGCTGAAGCTTTCTTT. Amino acids: CASSPGNRDGAEAFF. This chain joins TRBV18 and TRBJ1-1; tentative D call: TRBD1 (6 bases). The CDR3 has 15 amino acids. The V end lost 6 bases, the J end lost 6 bases, and 20 bases lay between the germline ends. CDR1 and CDR2 from the germline V gene are KGHSH and LQKENI.

The gene calls are TRBV30 and TRBJ1-2; a weak D match, TRBD1 (5 bases). Germline V lookup: CDR1 GTSNPN, CDR2 SVGIG (reference sequence). V was clipped by 0 bases and J by 4 bases, with 9 bases between them. The CDR3 contains 13 residues. CDR3 nucleotide sequence: TGTGCCTGGAGTGTCGGACACTTCTATGGCTACACCTTC. Translation gives CAWSVGHFYGYTF.